This TCR beta chain was sequenced in a study of shared clonotypes between healthy human individuals. Generated by immunoSEQ multiplex PCR, the TCRdb table keeps only in-frame clones and is missing some. The sample shows over 850,000 clones, around 78% of them seen only once. The sequence was collected from a man between 18 and 35 years old in good health. Some clones in this sample may be carry-over from other donors' samples. The sequenced sample was memory CD4+ T cells from PBMCs. Indicated subset: CD45RA-negative fraction.

CDR3 loop: CASTDRGIGGEKLFF. The CDR3 region has the DNA TGTGCCAGTACCGACAGGGGGATAGGAGGTGAAAAACTGTTTTTT. This rearrangement joins TRBV19 to TRBJ1-4, with 9 bases identical to TRBD1. J gave up 7 bases and V 7 bases, and 10 bases lay outside the gene matches. CDR1 and CDR2 (germline): LNHDA, SQIVND (reference sequence). This CDR3 has 15 amino acids.